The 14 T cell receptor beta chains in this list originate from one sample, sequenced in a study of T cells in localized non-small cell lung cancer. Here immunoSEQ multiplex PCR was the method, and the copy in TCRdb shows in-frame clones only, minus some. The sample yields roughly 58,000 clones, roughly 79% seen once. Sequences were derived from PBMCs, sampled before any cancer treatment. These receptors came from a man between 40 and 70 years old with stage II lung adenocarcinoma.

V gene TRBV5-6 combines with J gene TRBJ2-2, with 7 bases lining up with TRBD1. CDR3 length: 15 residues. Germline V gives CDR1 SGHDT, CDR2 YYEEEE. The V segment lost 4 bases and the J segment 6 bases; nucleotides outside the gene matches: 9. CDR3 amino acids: CASSPGQHGSGELFF. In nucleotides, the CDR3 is TGTGCCAGCAGCCCGGGACAGCACGGGTCCGGGGAGCTGTTTTTT. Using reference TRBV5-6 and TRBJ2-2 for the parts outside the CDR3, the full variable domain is DAGVTQSPTHLIKTRGQQVTLRCSPKSGHDTVSWYQQALGQGPQFIFQYYEEEERQRGNFPDRFSGHQFPNYSSELNVNALLLGDSALYLCASSPGQHGSGELFFGEGSRLTVL.

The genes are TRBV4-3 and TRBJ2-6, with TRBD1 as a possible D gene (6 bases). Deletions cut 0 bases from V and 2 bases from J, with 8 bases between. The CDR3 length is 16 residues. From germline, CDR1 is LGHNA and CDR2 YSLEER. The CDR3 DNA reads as TGCGCCAGCAGCCAAGATACAGGGACTGGGGCCAACGTCCTGACTTTC. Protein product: CASSQDTGTGANVLTF.

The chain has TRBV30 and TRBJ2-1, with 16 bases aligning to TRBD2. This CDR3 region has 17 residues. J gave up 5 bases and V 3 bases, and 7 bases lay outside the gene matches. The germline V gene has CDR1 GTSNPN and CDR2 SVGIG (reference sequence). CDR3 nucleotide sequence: TGTGCCTGGAGGGAAGGGACTAGCGGGAGGGCCAACAATGAGCAGTTCTTC. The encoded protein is CAWREGTSGRANNEQFF.

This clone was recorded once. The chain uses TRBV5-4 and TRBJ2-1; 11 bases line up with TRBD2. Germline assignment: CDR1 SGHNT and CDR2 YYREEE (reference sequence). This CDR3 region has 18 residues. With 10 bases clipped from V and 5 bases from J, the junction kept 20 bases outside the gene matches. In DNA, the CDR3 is TGTGCCGTACTTAAGGGGGGGCTAGCGGGAGGAAGTCACAATGAGCAGTTCTTC. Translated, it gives CAVLKGGLAGGSHNEQFF. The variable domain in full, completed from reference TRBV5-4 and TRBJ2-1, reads ETGVTQSPTHLIKTRGQQVTLRCSSQSGHNTVSWYQQALGQGPQFIFQYYREEENGRGNFPPRFSGLQFPNYSSELNVNALELDDSALYLCAVLKGGLAGGSHNEQFFGPGTRLTVL.

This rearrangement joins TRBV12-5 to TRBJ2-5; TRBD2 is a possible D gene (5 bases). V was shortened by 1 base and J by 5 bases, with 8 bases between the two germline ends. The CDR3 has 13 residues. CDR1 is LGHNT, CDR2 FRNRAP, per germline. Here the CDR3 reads CASGLGGRETQYF. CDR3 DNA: TGTGCTAGTGGTTTGGGAGGGCGGGAGACCCAGTACTTC.

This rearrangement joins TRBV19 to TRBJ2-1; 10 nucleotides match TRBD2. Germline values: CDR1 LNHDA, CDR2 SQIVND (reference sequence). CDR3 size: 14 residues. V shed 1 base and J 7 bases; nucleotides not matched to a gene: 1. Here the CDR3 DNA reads TGTGCCAGTAGTATAGTGACTAGCGGGAATGAGCAGTTCTTC. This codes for CASSIVTSGNEQFF.

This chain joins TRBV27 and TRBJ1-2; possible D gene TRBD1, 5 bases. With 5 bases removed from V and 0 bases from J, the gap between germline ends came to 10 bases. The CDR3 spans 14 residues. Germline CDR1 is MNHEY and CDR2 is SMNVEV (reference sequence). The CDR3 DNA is TGTGCCAGCAGTCGAGGAGGGGCTAACTATGGCTACACCTTC. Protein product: CASSRGGANYGYTF.

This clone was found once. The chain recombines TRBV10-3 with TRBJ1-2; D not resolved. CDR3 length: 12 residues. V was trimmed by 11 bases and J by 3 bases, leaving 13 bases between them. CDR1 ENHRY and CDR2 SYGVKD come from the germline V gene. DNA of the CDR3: TGTGCCGTGAACGGACGGGACTATGGCTACACCTTC. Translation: CAVNGRDYGYTF.

CDR3 nucleotides: TGTGCCAGCAGCTGGGACAGGCCTGCTGGAAACACCATATATTTT. Translating gives CASSWDRPAGNTIYF. V gene TRBV11-3 combines with J gene TRBJ1-3, with 8 nucleotides matching TRBD1. CDR3 length equals 15 residues. The germline CDR1 and CDR2 sequences are SGHNT and YENEEA. The trim removed 4 bases at V and 2 bases at J, leaving 4 bases unmatched.

Here the CDR3 reads CASSARSGANVLTF. The CDR3 nucleotides are TGTGCCAGCAGCGCCCGCTCTGGGGCCAACGTCCTGACTTTC. The gene calls are TRBV11-2 and TRBJ2-6; D is undetermined. The CDR3 spans 14 residues. The germline V gene has CDR1 SGHAT and CDR2 FQNNGV. Trimming cost V 5 bases and J 0 bases, with 5 bases left between them.

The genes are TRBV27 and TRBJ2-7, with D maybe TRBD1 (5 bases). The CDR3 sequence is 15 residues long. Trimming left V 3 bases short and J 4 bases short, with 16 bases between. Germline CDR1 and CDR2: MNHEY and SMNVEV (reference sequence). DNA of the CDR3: TGTGCCAGCAGTTTGACCGGACAAAGGGGTTACGAGCAGTACTTC. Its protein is CASSLTGQRGYEQYF.

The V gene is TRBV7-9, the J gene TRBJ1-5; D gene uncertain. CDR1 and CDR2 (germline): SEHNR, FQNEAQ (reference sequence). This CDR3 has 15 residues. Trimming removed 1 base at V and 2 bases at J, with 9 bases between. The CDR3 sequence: CASSLGPLGNQPQHF. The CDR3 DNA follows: TGTGCCAGCAGCTTAGGGCCCCTCGGCAATCAGCCCCAGCATTTT.

The CDR3 nucleotides read TGTGCCAGTAGTGCCCGGGTGGGTACGCAGTATTTT. Protein sequence: CASSARVGTQYF. The chain joins TRBV19 to TRBJ2-3, with D uncertain. Germline CDR1 LNHDA, CDR2 SQIVND (reference sequence). V lost 5 bases to trimming and J lost 8 bases, with 11 bases between them. The CDR3 loop spans 12 amino acids.

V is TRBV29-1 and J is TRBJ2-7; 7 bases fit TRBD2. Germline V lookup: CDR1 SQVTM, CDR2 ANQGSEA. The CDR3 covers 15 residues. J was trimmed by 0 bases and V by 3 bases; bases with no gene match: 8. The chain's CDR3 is CSVDLGKRDSYEQYF. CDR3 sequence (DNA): TGCAGCGTTGACCTAGGTAAGCGGGACTCCTACGAGCAGTACTTC.